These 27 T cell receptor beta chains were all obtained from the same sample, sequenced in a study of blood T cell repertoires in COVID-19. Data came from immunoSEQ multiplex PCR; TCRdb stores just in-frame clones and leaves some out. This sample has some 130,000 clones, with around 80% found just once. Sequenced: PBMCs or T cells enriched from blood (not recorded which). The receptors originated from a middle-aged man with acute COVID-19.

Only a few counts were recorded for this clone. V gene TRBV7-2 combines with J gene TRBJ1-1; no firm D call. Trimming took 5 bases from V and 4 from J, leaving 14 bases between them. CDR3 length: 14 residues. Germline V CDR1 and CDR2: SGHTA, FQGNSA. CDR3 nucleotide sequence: TGTGCCAGCAGCCATAACGGGAACCCCACTGAAGCTTTCTTT. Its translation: CASSHNGNPTEAFF.

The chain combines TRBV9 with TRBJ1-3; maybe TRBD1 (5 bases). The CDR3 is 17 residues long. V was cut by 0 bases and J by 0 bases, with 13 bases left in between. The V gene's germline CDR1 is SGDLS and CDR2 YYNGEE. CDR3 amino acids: CASSVGGTGPSGNTIYF. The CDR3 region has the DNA TGTGCCAGCAGCGTAGGTGGGACTGGCCCCTCTGGAAACACCATATATTTT. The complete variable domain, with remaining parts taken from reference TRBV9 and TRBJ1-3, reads DSGVTQTPKHLITATGQRVTLRCSPRSGDLSVYWYQQSLDQGLQFLIQYYNGEERAKGNILERFSAQQFPDLHSELNLSSLELGDSALYFCASSVGGTGPSGNTIYFGEGSWLTVV.

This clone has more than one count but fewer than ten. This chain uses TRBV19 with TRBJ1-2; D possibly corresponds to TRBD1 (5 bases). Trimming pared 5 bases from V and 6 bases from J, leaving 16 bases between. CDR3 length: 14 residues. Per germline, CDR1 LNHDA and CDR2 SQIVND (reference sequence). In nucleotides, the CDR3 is TGTGCCAGTAGTGTCCCGCGGGGGAACAATGGCTACACCTTC. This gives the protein CASSVPRGNNGYTF.

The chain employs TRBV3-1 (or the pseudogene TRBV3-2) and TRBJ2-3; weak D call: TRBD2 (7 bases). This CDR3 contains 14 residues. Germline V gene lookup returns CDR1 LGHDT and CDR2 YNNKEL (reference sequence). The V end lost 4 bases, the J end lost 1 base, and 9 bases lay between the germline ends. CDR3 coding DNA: TGTGCCAGCAGCCTAGGGGGGGGCACAGATACGCAGTATTTT. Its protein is CASSLGGGTDTQYF.

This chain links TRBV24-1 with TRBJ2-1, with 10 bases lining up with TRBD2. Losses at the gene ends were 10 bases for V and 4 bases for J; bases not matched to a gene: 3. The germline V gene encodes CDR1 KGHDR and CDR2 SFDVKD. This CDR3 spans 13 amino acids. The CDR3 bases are TGTGCCACTGAAGCGGGAGGGTACAATGAGCAGTTCTTC. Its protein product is CATEAGGYNEQFF.

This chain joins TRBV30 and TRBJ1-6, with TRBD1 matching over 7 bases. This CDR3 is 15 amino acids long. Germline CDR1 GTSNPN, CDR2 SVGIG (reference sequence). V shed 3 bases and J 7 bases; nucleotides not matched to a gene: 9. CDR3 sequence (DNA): TGTGCCTGGAGCCCGACAGGGTTTTACAATTCACCCCTCCACTTT. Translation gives CAWSPTGFYNSPLHF.

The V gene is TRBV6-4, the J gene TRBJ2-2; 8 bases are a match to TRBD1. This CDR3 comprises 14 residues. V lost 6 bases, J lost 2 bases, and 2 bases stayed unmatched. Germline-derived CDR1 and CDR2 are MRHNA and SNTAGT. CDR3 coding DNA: TGTGCCAGCAGACAGGGGGGTAACACCGGGGAGCTGTTTTTT. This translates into CASRQGGNTGELFF.

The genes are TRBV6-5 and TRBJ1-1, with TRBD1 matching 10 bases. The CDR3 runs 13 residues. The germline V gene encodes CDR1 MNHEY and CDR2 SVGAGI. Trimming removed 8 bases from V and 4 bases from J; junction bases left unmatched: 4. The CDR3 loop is CASRQGASTEAFF. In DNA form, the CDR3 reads TGTGCCAGCCGACAGGGGGCGAGCACTGAAGCTTTCTTT.

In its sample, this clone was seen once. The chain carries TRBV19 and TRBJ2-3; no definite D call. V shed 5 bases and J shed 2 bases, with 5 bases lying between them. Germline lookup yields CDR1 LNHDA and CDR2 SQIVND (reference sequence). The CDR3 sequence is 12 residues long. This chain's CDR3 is CASSSLTDTQYF. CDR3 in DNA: TGTGCCAGTAGTTCACTCACAGATACGCAGTATTTT.

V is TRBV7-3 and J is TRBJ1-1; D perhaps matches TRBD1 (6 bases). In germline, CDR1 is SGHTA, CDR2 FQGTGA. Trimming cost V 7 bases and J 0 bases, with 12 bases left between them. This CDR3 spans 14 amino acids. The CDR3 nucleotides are TGTGCCAGCAAAGCCCAGGGGTTGAACACTGAAGCTTTCTTT. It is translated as CASKAQGLNTEAFF.

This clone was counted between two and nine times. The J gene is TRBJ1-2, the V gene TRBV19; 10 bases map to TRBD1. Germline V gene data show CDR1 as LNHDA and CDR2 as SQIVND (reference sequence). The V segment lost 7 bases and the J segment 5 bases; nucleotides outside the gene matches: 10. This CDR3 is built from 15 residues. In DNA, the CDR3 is TGTGCCAGTACCCCGGACAGGGGGTTAAATTATGGCTACACCTTC. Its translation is CASTPDRGLNYGYTF.

The CDR3 DNA sequence: TGTGCCAGCAGTGTTCGGGGGGGCCCAGATACGCAGTATTTT. Encoded protein: CASSVRGGPDTQYF. The rearrangement joins TRBV6-4 to TRBJ2-3, with 8 nucleotides matching TRBD2. V gave up 4 bases and J gave up 4 bases; unmatched junction bases: 4. The CDR3 runs 14 residues. The germline V gene has CDR1 MRHNA and CDR2 SNTAGT.

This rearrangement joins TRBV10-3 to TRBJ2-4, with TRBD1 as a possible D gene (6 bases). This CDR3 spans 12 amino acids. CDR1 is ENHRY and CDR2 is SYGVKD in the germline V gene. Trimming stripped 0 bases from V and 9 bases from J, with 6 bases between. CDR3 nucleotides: TGTGCCATCAGTGAGTCACAGGGCATTCAGTACTTC. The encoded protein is CAISESQGIQYF.

The CDR3 here is CASSPQRNTGELFF. The CDR3 nucleotides read TGTGCCAGCAGCCCCCAGCGGAACACCGGGGAGCTGTTTTTT. The V and J genes are TRBV11-3 and TRBJ2-2, with no clear D. Trimming took off 5 bases at V and 1 base at J, with 8 bases between the two ends. CDR1 and CDR2 (germline): SGHNT, YENEEA. The CDR3 has 14 amino acids. Based on the CDR3 plus reference TRBV11-3 and TRBJ2-2, the full variable domain is EAGVVQSPRYKIIEKKQPVAFWCNPISGHNTLYWYLQNLGQGPELLIRYENEEAVDDSQLPKDRFSAERLKGVDSTLKIQPAELGDSAVYLCASSPQRNTGELFFGEGSRLTVL.

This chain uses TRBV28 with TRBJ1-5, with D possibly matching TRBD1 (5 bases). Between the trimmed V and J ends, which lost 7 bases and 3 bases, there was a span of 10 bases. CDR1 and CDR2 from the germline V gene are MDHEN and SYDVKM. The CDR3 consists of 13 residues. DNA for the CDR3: TGTGCCAGCAAACAAGGGGTCAATCAGCCCCAGCATTTT. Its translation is CASKQGVNQPQHF. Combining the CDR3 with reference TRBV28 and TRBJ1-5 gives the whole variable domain DVKVTQSSRYLVKRTGEKVFLECVQDMDHENMFWYRQDPGLGLRLIYFSYDVKMKEKGDIPEGYSVSREKKERFSLILESASTNQTSMYLCASKQGVNQPQHFGDGTRLSIL.

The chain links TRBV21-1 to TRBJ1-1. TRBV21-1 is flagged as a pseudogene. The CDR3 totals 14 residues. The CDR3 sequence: CASSKETPDTEAFF. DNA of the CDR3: TGTGCCAGCAGCAAAGAAACCCCGGACACTGAAGCTTTCTTT.

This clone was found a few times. The CDR3: CASSLGGGAYNEQFF. The CDR3 DNA reads as TGTGCCAGCAGCTTGGGCGGGGGGGCCTACAATGAGCAGTTCTTC. This chain connects TRBV7-9 to TRBJ2-1; 9 nucleotides agree with TRBD2. Germline CDR1 reads SEHNR; CDR2 reads FQNEAQ (reference sequence). The CDR3 has 15 amino acids. J was trimmed by 2 bases and V by 3 bases; bases with no gene match: 2.

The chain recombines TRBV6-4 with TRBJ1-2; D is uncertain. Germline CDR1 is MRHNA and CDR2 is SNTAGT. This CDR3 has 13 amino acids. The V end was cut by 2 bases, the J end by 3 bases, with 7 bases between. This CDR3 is CASSDDGYYGYTF. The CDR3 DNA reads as TGTGCCAGCAGTGACGACGGGTACTATGGCTACACCTTC.

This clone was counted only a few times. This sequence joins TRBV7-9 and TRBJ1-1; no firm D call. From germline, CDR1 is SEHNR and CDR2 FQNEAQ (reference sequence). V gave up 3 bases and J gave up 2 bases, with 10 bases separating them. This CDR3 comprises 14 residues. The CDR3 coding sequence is TGTGCCAGCAGCTTTTCGACAACAAACACTGAAGCTTTCTTT. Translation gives CASSFSTTNTEAFF.

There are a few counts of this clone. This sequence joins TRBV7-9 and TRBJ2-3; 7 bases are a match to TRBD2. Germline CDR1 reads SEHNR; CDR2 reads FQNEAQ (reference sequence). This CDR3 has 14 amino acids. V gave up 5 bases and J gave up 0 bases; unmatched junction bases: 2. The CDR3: CASSHSGSTDTQYF. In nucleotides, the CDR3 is TGTGCCAGCAGCCATAGCGGGAGCACAGATACGCAGTATTTT.

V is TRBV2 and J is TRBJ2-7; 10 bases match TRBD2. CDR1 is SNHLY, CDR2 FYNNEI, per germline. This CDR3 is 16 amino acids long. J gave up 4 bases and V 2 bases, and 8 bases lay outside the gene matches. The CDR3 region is CASSERLAGAKYEQYF. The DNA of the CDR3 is TGTGCCAGCAGTGAAAGGCTAGCGGGGGCAAAGTACGAGCAGTACTTC. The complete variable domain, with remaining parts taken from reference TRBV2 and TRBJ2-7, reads EPEVTQTPSHQVTQMGQEVILRCVPISNHLYFYWYRQILGQKVEFLVSFYNNEISEKSEIFDDQFSVERPDGSNFTLKIRSTKLEDSAMYFCASSERLAGAKYEQYFGPGTRLTVT.

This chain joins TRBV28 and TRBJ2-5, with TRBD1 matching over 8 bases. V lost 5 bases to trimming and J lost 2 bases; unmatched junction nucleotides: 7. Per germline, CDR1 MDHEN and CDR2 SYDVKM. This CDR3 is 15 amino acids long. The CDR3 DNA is TGTGCCAGCAGTGTTCGACAGGGGATTCAAGAGACCCAGTACTTC. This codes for CASSVRQGIQETQYF.

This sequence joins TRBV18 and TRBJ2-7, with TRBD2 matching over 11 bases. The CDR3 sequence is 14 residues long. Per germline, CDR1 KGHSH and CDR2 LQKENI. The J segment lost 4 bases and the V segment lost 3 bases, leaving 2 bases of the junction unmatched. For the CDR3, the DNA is TGTGCCAGCTCACCTTCTAGCGGGGGGTACGAGCAGTACTTC. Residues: CASSPSSGGYEQYF.

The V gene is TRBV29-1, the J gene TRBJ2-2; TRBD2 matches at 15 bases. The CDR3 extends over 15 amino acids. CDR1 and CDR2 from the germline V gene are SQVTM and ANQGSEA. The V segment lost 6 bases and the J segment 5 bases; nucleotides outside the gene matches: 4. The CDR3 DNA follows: TGCAGCGTCGCGGGACTAGCGGGAGGAACCGGGGAGCTGTTTTTT. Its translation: CSVAGLAGGTGELFF.

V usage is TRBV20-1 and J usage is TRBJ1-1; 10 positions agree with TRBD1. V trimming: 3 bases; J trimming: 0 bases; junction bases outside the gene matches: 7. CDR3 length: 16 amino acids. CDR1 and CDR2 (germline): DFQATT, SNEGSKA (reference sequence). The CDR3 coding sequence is TGCAGTGCTAGTCTCGGGACAGGGGCCCTGAACACTGAAGCTTTCTTT. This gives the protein CSASLGTGALNTEAFF.

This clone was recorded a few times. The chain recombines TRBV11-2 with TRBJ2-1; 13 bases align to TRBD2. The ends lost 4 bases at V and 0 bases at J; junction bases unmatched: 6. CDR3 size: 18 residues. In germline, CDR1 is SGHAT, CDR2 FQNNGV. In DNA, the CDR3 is TGTGCCAGCAGCTCGGGACTAGCGGGGAGGGCCTCCTACAATGAGCAGTTCTTC. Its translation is CASSSGLAGRASYNEQFF.

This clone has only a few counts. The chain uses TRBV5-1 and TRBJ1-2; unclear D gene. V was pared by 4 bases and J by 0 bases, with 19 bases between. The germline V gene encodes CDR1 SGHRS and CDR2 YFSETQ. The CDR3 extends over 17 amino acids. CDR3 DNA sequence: TGCGCCAGCAGCCCCGACTCAATGGACGGGGCTAACTATGGCTACACCTTC. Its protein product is CASSPDSMDGANYGYTF. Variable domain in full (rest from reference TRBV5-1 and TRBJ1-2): KAGVTQTPRYLIKTRGQQVTLSCSPISGHRSVSWYQQTPGQGLQFLFEYFSETQRNKGNFPGRFSGRQFSNSRSEMNVSTLELGDSALYLCASSPDSMDGANYGYTFGSGTRLTVV.